These T cell receptor beta chains were read from a single sample in a study of OX40 agonist ivuxolimab in advanced cancers. Assay used: immunoSEQ multiplex PCR; TCRdb lists only in-frame clones, some missing. Of 7,500 to 10,000 clones in the sample, 89% were seen once. This specimen consisted of CD4+ or CD8+ T cells sorted from blood, obtained in a trial of the OX40 agonist ivuxolimab. Receptor source: an adult with an advanced solid tumor such as melanoma, head and neck, liver or kidney cancer. CDR3s include the opening cysteine and the closing phenylalanine or tryptophan. The D gene is left open where the match is weak. Size is omitted from some rows. Given values are once, few, many or a class for expanded clones.

J: TRBJ1-2; size: NA; D: TRBD1; V: TRBV5-1; CDR3: CASSTTGDGYTF; DNA: TGCGCCAGCAGCACGACAGGGGATGGCTACACCTTC
J: TRBJ1-1; size: once; D: TRBD1; V: TRBV28; CDR3: CASSLPGQGTAEAFF; DNA: TGTGCCAGCAGTTTACCCGGACAGGGGACCGCTGAAGCTTTCTTT
J: TRBJ2-7; size: NA; D: NA; V: TRBV2; CDR3: CASNPRSGDHSEQYF; DNA: TGTGCCAGCAATCCCAGGAGCGGCGACCACTCCGAGCAGTACTTC
J: TRBJ2-7; size: NA; D: TRBD2; V: TRBV5-1; CDR3: CASSLAASGPSSYEQYF; DNA: TGCGCCAGCAGCTTGGCGGCTAGCGGACCAAGCTCCTACGAGCAGTACTTC
J: TRBJ2-7; size: NA; D: NA; V: TRBV5-6; CDR3: CASSLDLEGAYEQYF; DNA: TGTGCCAGCAGCTTGGATTTGGAGGGAGCCTACGAGCAGTACTTC
J: TRBJ1-1; size: NA; D: NA; V: TRBV18; CDR3: CASSHGANTEAFF; DNA: TGTGCCAGCTCCCACGGGGCCAACACTGAAGCTTTCTTT
J: TRBJ2-5; size: NA; D: NA; V: TRBV29-1; CDR3: CSVSVVRGAGETQYF; DNA: TGCAGCGTTTCTGTCGTCCGGGGGGCCGGGGAGACCCAGTACTTC
J: TRBJ1-1; size: once; D: NA; V: TRBV5-5; CDR3: CASSLEGLMNTEAFF; DNA: TGTGCCAGCAGCTTGGAGGGCCTTATGAACACTGAAGCTTTCTTT
J: TRBJ2-1; size: NA; D: TRBD2; V: TRBV6-5; CDR3: CASSSPQREGTEQFF; DNA: TGTGCCAGCAGTTCCCCCCAGCGGGAGGGAACTGAGCAGTTCTTC
J: TRBJ2-1; size: NA; D: NA; V: TRBV7-2; CDR3: CASSLEAGFNNEQFF; DNA: TGTGCCAGCAGCTTAGAGGCGGGGTTTAACAATGAGCAGTTCTTC